These 12 T cell receptor beta chains share one sample of origin, sequenced in a study of cytomegalovirus exposure and HLA in healthy donors. The PCR had 60 Vbeta and 13 Jbeta primers. Sequenced by immunoSEQ multiplex PCR; TCRdb stores in-frame clones only, minus some. The top ten hold approximately 1.6% of the sample, which has more than 100,000 clones, approximately 84% seen once. The sequencing input was PBMCs. All receptors derive from a young woman in good health and CMV-seronegative.

The chain is built from TRBV1 and TRBJ2-4; the table's D call, TRBD2, was not checked against the DNA. TRBV1 is an annotated pseudogene. CDR3 size: 22 residues. The CDR3: CTSSQPPYLAGGAGRSKNIQYF. In DNA form, the CDR3 reads TGCACCAGCAGCCAACCTCCGTATCTAGCGGGAGGAGCAGGACGGTCCAAAAACATTCAGTACTTC.

V is TRBV5-6 and J is TRBJ1-2, with D unresolved. This CDR3 region has 11 residues. In germline, CDR1 is SGHDT, CDR2 YYEEEE. Between the trimmed V and J ends, which lost 0 bases and 7 bases, there was a span of 4 bases. CDR3 in amino acids: CASSLVGGYTF. The DNA of the CDR3 is TGTGCCAGCAGCTTGGTCGGTGGCTACACCTTC.

V and J are TRBV5-4 and TRBJ2-5, with a tentative D call TRBD1 (5 bases). The CDR3 is 13 amino acids. The V end lost 4 bases, the J end lost 4 bases, and 11 bases lay between the germline ends. The germline V gene has CDR1 SGHNT and CDR2 YYREEE (reference sequence). The CDR3 protein is CASSVQGGETQYF. The CDR3 bases are TGTGCCAGCAGCGTTCAGGGTGGAGAGACCCAGTACTTC. The whole variable domain, filled in from reference TRBV5-4 and TRBJ2-5, reads ETGVTQSPTHLIKTRGQQVTLRCSSQSGHNTVSWYQQALGQGPQFIFQYYREEENGRGNFPPRFSGLQFPNYSSELNVNALELDDSALYLCASSVQGGETQYFGPGTRLLVL.

The chain recombines TRBV11-2 with TRBJ2-7; D not certain. The CDR3 length is 11 residues. Germline V gene lookup returns CDR1 SGHAT and CDR2 FQNNGV. Trimming removed 4 bases at V and 9 bases at J, with 10 bases between. In nucleotides, the CDR3 is TGTGCCAGCAGCTCCGAAGGCGGGCAGTACTTC. This sequence encodes CASSSEGGQYF.

The V call is TRBV7-9, the J call TRBJ2-7, with 7 bases identical to TRBD1. The CDR3 is made up of 14 amino acids. V trimming: 4 bases; J trimming: 3 bases; junction bases outside the gene matches: 6. Germline lookup yields CDR1 SEHNR and CDR2 FQNEAQ (reference sequence). The CDR3, as DNA: TGTGCCAGCAGCTACGGGACAGTGCTCTACGAGCAGTACTTC. This sequence encodes CASSYGTVLYEQYF.

The chain links TRBV5-6 to TRBJ1-2; unclear D gene. Germline loops: CDR1 SGHDT, CDR2 YYEEEE. The V end was cut by 5 bases, the J end by 2 bases, with 13 bases between. The CDR3 sequence is 14 residues long. The CDR3 DNA follows: TGTGCCAGCAGTACTCCCCGGGGAAACTATGGCTACACCTTC. It yields the protein CASSTPRGNYGYTF.

This chain uses TRBV5-6 with TRBJ2-7; D might be TRBD1 (6 bases). CDR1 is SGHDT, CDR2 YYEEEE, per germline. V was cut by 0 bases and J by 3 bases, with 7 bases left in between. The CDR3 contains 13 residues. The CDR3 region has the DNA TGTGCCAGCAGCTTGGCAGGGGTCTACGAGCAGTACTTC. Amino acids: CASSLAGVYEQYF.

About this clone: Other DNA sequences of this sample code for an identical CDR3. V is TRBV28 and J is TRBJ1-5, with no clear D. V was clipped by 10 bases and J by 0 bases, with 10 bases between them. The CDR3 has 13 amino acids. Germline V gene lookup returns CDR1 MDHEN and CDR2 SYDVKM. The DNA for the CDR3 is TGTGCCACCGGGCGGGGTAGCAATCAGCCCCAGCATTTT. As protein: CATGRGSNQPQHF.

This chain links TRBV7-9 with TRBJ2-5; the D gene is possibly TRBD2 (6 bases). The germline V gene has CDR1 SEHNR and CDR2 FQNEAQ (reference sequence). Trimming shortened V by 5 bases and J by 1 base, and 11 bases separated the two germline ends. The CDR3 loop spans 14 amino acids. The CDR3 loop is CASSPWGLQETQYF. The DNA for the CDR3 is TGTGCCAGCAGCCCATGGGGACTCCAAGAGACCCAGTACTTC.

This chain links TRBV7-9 with TRBJ1-2; no definite D call. V was trimmed by 2 bases and J by 3 bases, leaving 10 bases between them. Germline V lookup: CDR1 SEHNR, CDR2 FQNEAQ (reference sequence). CDR3 length equals 14 residues. CDR3 bases: TGTGCCAGCAGCTTAACCCTAAGCGACTATGGCTACACCTTC. The encoded protein is CASSLTLSDYGYTF.

The V call is TRBV5-1, the J call TRBJ2-1, with 8 bases lining up with TRBD2. CDR1 SGHRS and CDR2 YFSETQ come from the germline V gene. CDR3 length: 15 amino acids. J gave up 1 base and V 1 base, and 1 base lay outside the gene matches. The CDR3 protein is CASSLLAGSYNEQFF. CDR3 DNA: TGCGCCAGCAGCTTGTTAGCGGGATCCTACAATGAGCAGTTCTTC.

As to this clone: Distinct nucleotide sequences in the sample also encode this CDR3. The J gene is TRBJ2-2, the V gene TRBV5-1; no clear D. This CDR3 comprises 14 residues. Between the trimmed V and J ends, which lost 0 bases and 4 bases, there was a span of 7 bases. The germline gives CDR1 SGHRS, CDR2 YFSETQ. CDR3 DNA sequence: TGCGCCAGCAGCTTGGGATCGGGCACCGGGGAGCTGTTTTTT. Protein product: CASSLGSGTGELFF.